One T cell receptor beta chain is described in this entry. V was pared by 0 bases and J by 4 bases, with 6 bases between. Germline CDR1 SNHLY, CDR2 FYNNEI. The CDR3 has 14 residues. The sample comes from a study of blood T cell repertoires in COVID-19. The assay was immunoSEQ multiplex PCR, and TCRdb's table has in-frame clones only and misses some. The table has 250,000 or so clones, around 84% seen once; the top ten hold about 1.6%. This TCR came from a woman aged 40 to 50 who had recovered from COVID-19. The V and J genes are TRBV2 and TRBJ1-4; no clear D gene. Sequencing used peripheral blood. CDR3 residues: CASSEAWSNEKLFF. DNA for the CDR3: TGTGCCAGCAGTGAAGCCTGGAGTAATGAAAAACTGTTTTTT.